A few counts support the clone carrying this T cell receptor beta chain. Its antigen is undetermined. Germline V gene sequence: CDR1 MNHEY, CDR2 SMNVEV (reference sequence). Trimming took 6 bases from V and 4 from J; bases not matched to a gene: 9. The CDR3 consists of 15 residues. This entry is derived from a study of cytomegalovirus exposure and HLA in healthy donors. Study results and limitations: There were a few CMV-associated chains whose specificity for CMV antigens was confirmed in vitro.

PCR involved 60 Vbeta and 13 Jbeta primers. TCRdb's table, derived via immunoSEQ multiplex PCR, lists solely in-frame clones and lacks some. The table records 200,000 to 250,000 clones, about 85% of them present only once. V and J are TRBV27 and TRBJ1-5; 7 positions agree with TRBD1. The sequenced material came from PBMCs. This TCR was recovered from a human donor in good health. The CDR3 is CASRENRGRNQPQHF. The CDR3 bases are TGTGCCAGCAGGGAGAACAGGGGACGGAATCAGCCCCAGCATTTT.